This TCR beta chain was retrieved from a study of T cell changes during pregnancy in multiple sclerosis. Remarks on this clone: Other DNA sequences of this sample code for an identical CDR3.

The CDR3 covers 12 residues. Trimming left V 1 base short and J 3 bases short, with 4 bases between. CDR1 is SGHDT, CDR2 YYEEEE, per germline. The protocol was immunoSEQ multiplex PCR, while the TCRdb copy is restricted to in-frame clones and leaves out a portion. The table includes about 38,000 clones, 85% to 90% detected once. The chain has TRBV5-6 and TRBJ1-2; D not resolved. The input for sequencing was CD4+ T cells from peripheral blood mononuclear cells, taken before pregnancy. This receptor was taken from a female donor with multiple sclerosis, enrolled in a pregnancy study. DNA for the CDR3: TGTGCCAGCAGCTTGACAGACTATGGCTACACCTTC. This encodes CASSLTDYGYTF.